This TCR beta chain originates from a study of blood T cell repertoires in COVID-19 (dated by TCRdb to 2018 to 2020). For the study in its entirety: Samples from collaborators originated in the United States, Italy and Spain and spanned both the acute and convalescent phases of COVID-19. The prospective study material was composed of cDNA or gDNA derived from T cells, B-cell-depleted T cells, or PBMCs. Deeply sampled blood TCRbeta repertoires from subjects exposed to, actively infected with, or recovered from COVID-19 were included in the dataset. The repertoires were released in a freely available public database meant as a resource for research on the immune response to SARS-CoV-2. Samples came from the ongoing ImmuneRACE study (first 160 participants) plus 1,254 subjects from 6 global collaborators. The sample metadata nearly always contained a de-identified subject ID, COVID-19 status, age in years and sex. Where HLA class I and class II types were available, the types were taken from metadata supplied by the sample provider, not from assay-based typing.

Sequences SEHNR (CDR1) and FQNEAQ (CDR2) are obtained from the germline V gene (reference sequence). V loses 1 base, J loses 7 bases, and the germline ends lie 11 bases apart. The CDR3 starts with the cysteine, ends with the phenylalanine, and has 13 residues. The CDR3 DNA has 39 bases and is translated from base 1. To note about this clone: Its antigen is not yet known. No per-base quality is available; no much larger clone lies one base away.

The immunoSEQ Assay, a bias-controlled multiplex PCR, was used to amplify TCRbeta CDR3 regions from genomic DNA. Turning to the authors' computational methods: Within the assay, amplification of reference gene primers was used to estimate how many nucleated cells each sample contained. Sequence reads were collapsed and filtered to measure the absolute abundance of every unique TCRbeta CDR3 rearrangement. For each sample, productive Simpson clonality was calculated as the square root of Simpson's diversity index across productive rearrangements. TCRdb took over this immuneACCESS table, retaining in-frame rearrangements with V and J assigned. Such tables are incomplete; in checked studies, under half of the missing clones stem from an unresolved V gene, and the remainder is unexplained. V and J calls and clone size are as listed in that table; D and trimming were resolved from the DNA. Across this sample there are some 370,000 clones, with roughly nine tenths seen only once. Jointly, the top ten make up more than 1% of the sample.

Each collaborating institution followed its own protocols to collect whole blood in K2EDTA tubes. For TCRbeta analysis, collaborator samples were shipped as frozen whole blood, as isolated PBMCs, or as DNA extracted from either sample type. Beyond this particular receptor, the publication reports: The quantity of clinical and demographic metadata differed by source and by participant and was supplied without curation.

Sequencing used peripheral blood. This receptor chain uses TRBV7-9 and TRBJ2-7; TRBD2 is possibly the D segment (5 matching bases). The source is a man in his forties with acute or convalescent COVID-19. Here the CDR3 is given as CASSLGGRGEQYF. In nucleotides, the sequence is TGTGCCAGCAGCTTAGGAGGGAGAGGGGAGCAGTACTTC.